The following is a TCR beta chain sequence with its context. What it binds is unknown. Study results and limitations: Tumor Tregs overlapped most with tumor, then blood, naive CD4+ cells.

Full-length variable regions came from constant-region reverse primers plus semi-nested Nested Universal Primer A PCR. TCRdb reprocessed the 5' RACE reads via MiXCR and lists one record per CDR3 protein. This table has just under 65,000 distinct CDR3 sequences, approximately 23% appearing once. Germline CDR1 and CDR2: SGHRS and YFSETQ. V was cut by 1 base and J by 5 bases, with 8 bases left in between. The CDR3 is 13 amino acids. The specimen was memory CD4+ T cells sorted from a lymph node. Subset of the sample: memory CD4+ T cells, CD4+CD45RO+CD25-. The chain couples TRBV5-1 to TRBJ2-3; the D gene is possibly TRBD2 (5 bases). This TCR came from a female donor with breast cancer. The CDR3 DNA reads TGCGCCAGCAGCTTGTCCGGGGAAGATACGCAGTATTTT. Amino acids: CASSLSGEDTQYF.